Sequencing of this T cell receptor (beta chain) was carried out in a study of cytomegalovirus exposure and HLA in healthy donors. Study background: Previous work identified 100 million or so unique TCR beta sequences from around 180 million T cells.

On this clone: Antigen unknown.

PCR primers comprised 60 Vbeta and 13 Jbeta primers. In the authors' methods: Later analysis identified 80 million to 85 million unique TCR beta chains, 8.5 million to 13 million shared. The method was immunoSEQ multiplex PCR; TCRdb's version includes in-frame clones alone and lacks a portion of them. The DNA gave D and trimming, while V, J and clone size come from that table. The repertoire holds 150,000 to 200,000 clones, with over 75% as singletons. The V end lost 3 bases, the J end lost 11 bases, and 11 bases lay between the germline ends. The CDR3 sequence is 13 residues long. Germline V gene data show CDR1 as KGHSH and CDR2 as LQKENI. Regarding the study as a whole: Some public TCRs appeared in many individuals, while most sequences were rare.

This clonotype was sampled from a woman between 45 and 65 years old in good health and CMV-seronegative. The chain is built from TRBV18 and TRBJ1-6; D is perhaps TRBD1 (5 bases). Sequencing was carried out using PBMCs. CDR3 sequence (DNA): TGTGCCAGCTCACCCACGGGGGGAGCACCCCTCCACTTT. Amino acid sequence: CASSPTGGAPLHF. The whole variable domain, remainder taken from reference TRBV18 and TRBJ1-6, is NAGVMQNPRHLVRRRGQEARLRCSPMKGHSHVYWYRQLPEEGLKFMVYLQKENIIDESGMPKERFSAEFPKEGPSILRIQQVVRGDSAAYFCASSPTGGAPLHFGNGTRLTVT.